This T cell receptor (beta chain) originates from a study of blood T cell repertoires in COVID-19 (TCRdb year 2020). For the study in its entirety: The collaborator samples originated in the United States, Italy and Spain and spanned the acute and convalescent phases of COVID-19. The material from the prospective study consisted of cDNA or gDNA derived from T cells, B-cell-depleted T cells, or PBMCs. Deeply sampled blood TCRbeta repertoires from subjects exposed to, actively infected with, or recovered from COVID-19 were included in the dataset. The repertoires were released in a freely available public database intended as a resource for research on the immune response to SARS-CoV-2. The samples were drawn from two sources: the first 160 participants of the ongoing ImmuneRACE study, and some 1,300 subjects contributed by 6 global collaborators. The sample metadata nearly always contained a de-identified subject ID, COVID-19 status, age in years and sex. Where available, HLA class I and class II types were taken from metadata supplied by the sample provider and were not determined by assay-based typing. What the study reported, not specific to this receptor: How much clinical and demographic metadata was included differed by source and by participant, and the metadata was provided uncurated.

One collaborating source in Seattle enrolled patients during active infection and followed them longitudinally through the course of disease. Whole blood was collected in K2EDTA tubes by collaborating institutions according to the institutions' own protocols. Collaborator samples were shipped for TCRbeta analysis as frozen whole blood, isolated PBMCs, or DNA extracted from either sample type. A note on this clone: Its antigen is currently not known. It has no much larger one-base neighbor in the sample; base qualities were not kept.

TCRbeta CDR3 regions were amplified from genomic DNA using the immunoSEQ Assay, a bias-controlled multiplex PCR. As for how the authors treated the data: Within the assay, amplification of reference gene primers was used to estimate how many nucleated cells each sample contained. To quantify the absolute abundance of each unique TCRbeta CDR3 rearrangement, sequence reads were collapsed and filtered. Productive Simpson clonality was computed per sample as the square root of Simpson's diversity index over productive rearrangements. TCRdb mirrors the immuneACCESS table, restricted to in-frame sequences. Some clones are absent from its copies; in checked studies, under half trace to an unresolved V gene, and the reason for the others is unknown. V, J and clone size were drawn from that table, and D and trimming were deduced from the DNA. The sample profile shows tens of thousands of clones; around 90% of them were found once. The ten biggest clones cover roughly 7.7% of the sample.

Inclusive of the bounding cysteine and phenylalanine, the CDR3 is 13 residues long. The sequence is cut down to CDR3 DNA, 39 bases in frame from base 1. For CDR1 and CDR2, the germline V gene lists ENHRY and SYGVKD. V sheds 4 bases and J sheds 1 base, leaving 7 bases between their ends. Sequences were obtained from peripheral blood. The chain couples TRBV10-3 to TRBJ1-1; the D gene remains uncertain. The TCR was taken from a man in his 60s with COVID-19, enrolled during active disease. The CDR3 region reads CAISVNTNTEAFF. The nucleotides read TGTGCCATCAGTGTCAACACGAACACTGAAGCTTTCTTT.